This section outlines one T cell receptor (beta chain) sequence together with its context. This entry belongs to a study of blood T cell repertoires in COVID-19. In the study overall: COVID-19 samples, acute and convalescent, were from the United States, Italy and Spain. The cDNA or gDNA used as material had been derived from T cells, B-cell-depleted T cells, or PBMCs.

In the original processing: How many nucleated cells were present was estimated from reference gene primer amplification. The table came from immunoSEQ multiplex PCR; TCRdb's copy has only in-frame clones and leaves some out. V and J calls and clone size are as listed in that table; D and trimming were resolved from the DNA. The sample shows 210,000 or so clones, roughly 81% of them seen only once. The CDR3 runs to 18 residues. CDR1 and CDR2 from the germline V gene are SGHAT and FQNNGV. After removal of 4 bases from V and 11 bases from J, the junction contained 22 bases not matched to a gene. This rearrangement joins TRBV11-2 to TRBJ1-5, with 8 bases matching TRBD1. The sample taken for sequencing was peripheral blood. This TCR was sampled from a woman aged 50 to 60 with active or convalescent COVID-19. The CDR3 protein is CASSSLKRTGTSISAQHF. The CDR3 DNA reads TGTGCCAGCAGCTCCCTGAAACGGACAGGGACCTCGATATCAGCCCAGCATTTT.